This T cell receptor beta chain was captured in a study of T cell responses to AZD1222 COVID-19 vaccine. Germline trimming cut 4 bases from V and 1 base from J; bases unmatched to any gene: 4. The CDR3 length is 17 residues. Per germline, CDR1 SGHNT and CDR2 YENEEA. Points from the study as a whole: Most donors were white British, females outnumbered males, and clonal diversity was possibly underestimated. AZD1222 recipients seropositive at baseline numbered only five or six.

Some clones are missing from TCRdb's copy, which holds only in-frame ones; the method was immunoSEQ multiplex PCR. The table records approximately 180,000 clones, around 90% of them present only once. As regards this clone: No antigen is known for it.

Sequencing used peripheral blood, obtained 28 days after the second dose of the MenACWY control vaccine. This receptor was taken from an adult who received the MenACWY meningococcal vaccine as a control. The chain uses TRBV11-3 and TRBJ2-6; the match to TRBD1 covers 10 bases. In DNA, the CDR3 is TGTGCCAGCAGCTCGGACAGGGGGTTATCTGGGGCCAACGTCCTGACTTTC. Encoded protein: CASSSDRGLSGANVLTF.